The clone carrying this T cell receptor (beta chain) was found a few times. The CDR3 is 14 amino acids. Germline values: CDR1 MNHEY, CDR2 SMNVEV (reference sequence). J gave up 5 bases and V 2 bases, and 5 bases lay outside the gene matches. The sample originates from a study of blood T cell repertoires in COVID-19. For the study at large: T cells, B-cell-depleted T cells, or PBMCs supplied cDNA or gDNA.

Per the original methods: Estimation of nucleated cell counts relied on the amplification of reference gene primers. Assay used: immunoSEQ multiplex PCR; TCRdb lists only in-frame clones, some missing. Clone size and V and J calls were adopted from that table, with D and trimming inferred from the DNA. The sample includes 100,000 or so clones, 81% seen only once; the top ten take over 8.5%. The TCR sequence derives from a woman in her 70s with acute or convalescent COVID-19. The chain uses TRBV27 and TRBJ1-1, with 7 bases identical to TRBD1. The sample was peripheral blood. The CDR3 sequence is CASSLEGARTEAFF. Written as DNA, the CDR3 is TGTGCCAGCAGTTTAGAGGGGGCGAGGACTGAAGCTTTCTTT.